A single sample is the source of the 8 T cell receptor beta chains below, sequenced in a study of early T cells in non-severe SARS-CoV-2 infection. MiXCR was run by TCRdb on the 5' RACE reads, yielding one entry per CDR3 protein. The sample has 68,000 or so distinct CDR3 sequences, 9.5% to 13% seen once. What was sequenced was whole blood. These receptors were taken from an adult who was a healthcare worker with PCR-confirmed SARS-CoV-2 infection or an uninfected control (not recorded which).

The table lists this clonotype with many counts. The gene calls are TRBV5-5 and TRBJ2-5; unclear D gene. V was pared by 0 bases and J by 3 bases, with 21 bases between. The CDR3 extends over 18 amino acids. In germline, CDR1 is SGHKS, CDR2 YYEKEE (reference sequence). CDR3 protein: CASSLATPGFYGKETQYF. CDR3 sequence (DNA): TGTGCCAGCAGCTTGGCCACCCCGGGCTTCTATGGTAAAGAGACCCAGTACTTC.

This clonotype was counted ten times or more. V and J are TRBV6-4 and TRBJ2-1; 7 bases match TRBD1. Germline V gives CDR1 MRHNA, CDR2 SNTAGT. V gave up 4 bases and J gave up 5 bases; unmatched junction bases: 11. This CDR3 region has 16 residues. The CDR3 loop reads CASSVPPGTVHNEQFF. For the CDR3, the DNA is TGTGCCAGCAGTGTACCCCCCGGGACAGTCCACAATGAGCAGTTCTTC.

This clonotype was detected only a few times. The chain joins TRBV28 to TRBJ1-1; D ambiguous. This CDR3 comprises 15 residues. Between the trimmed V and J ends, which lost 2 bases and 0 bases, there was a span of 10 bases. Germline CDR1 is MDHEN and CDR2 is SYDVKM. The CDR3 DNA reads TGTGCCAGCAGTTTAATAGGGAATTTGAACACTGAAGCTTTCTTT. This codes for CASSLIGNLNTEAFF.

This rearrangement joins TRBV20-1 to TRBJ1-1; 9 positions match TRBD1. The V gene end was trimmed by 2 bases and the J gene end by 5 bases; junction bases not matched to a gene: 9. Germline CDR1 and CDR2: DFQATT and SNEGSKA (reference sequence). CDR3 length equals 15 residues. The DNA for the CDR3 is TGCAGTGCTAGAATACGGGACAGGGAGAGGACTGAAGCTTTCTTT. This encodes CSARIRDRERTEAFF.

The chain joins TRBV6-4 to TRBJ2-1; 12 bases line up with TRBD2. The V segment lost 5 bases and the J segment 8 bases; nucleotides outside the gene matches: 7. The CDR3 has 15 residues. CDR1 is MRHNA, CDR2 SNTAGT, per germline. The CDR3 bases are TGTGCCAGCAGTCTGACTAGCGGGAGTGGTGATGAGCAGTTCTTC. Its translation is CASSLTSGSGDEQFF.

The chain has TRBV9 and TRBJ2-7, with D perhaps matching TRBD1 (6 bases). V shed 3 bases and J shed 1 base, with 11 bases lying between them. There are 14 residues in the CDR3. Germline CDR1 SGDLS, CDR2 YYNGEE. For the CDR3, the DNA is TGTGCCAGCAGCGCGACGGACAGTTCCTACGAGCAGTACTTC. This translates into CASSATDSSYEQYF.

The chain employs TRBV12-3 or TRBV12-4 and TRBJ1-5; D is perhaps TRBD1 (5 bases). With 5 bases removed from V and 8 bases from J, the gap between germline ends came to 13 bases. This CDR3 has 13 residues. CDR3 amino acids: CASSVGQGKPQHF. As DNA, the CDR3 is TGTGCCAGCAGTGTGGGCCAGGGAAAGCCCCAGCATTTT.

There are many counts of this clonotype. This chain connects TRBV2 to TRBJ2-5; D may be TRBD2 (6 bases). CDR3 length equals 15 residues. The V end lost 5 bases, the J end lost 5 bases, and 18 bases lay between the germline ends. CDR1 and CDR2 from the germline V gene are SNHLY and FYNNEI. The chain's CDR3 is CASSRAAGRGETQYF. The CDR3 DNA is TGTGCCAGCAGTCGGGCCGCGGGACGCGGGGAGACCCAGTACTTC.